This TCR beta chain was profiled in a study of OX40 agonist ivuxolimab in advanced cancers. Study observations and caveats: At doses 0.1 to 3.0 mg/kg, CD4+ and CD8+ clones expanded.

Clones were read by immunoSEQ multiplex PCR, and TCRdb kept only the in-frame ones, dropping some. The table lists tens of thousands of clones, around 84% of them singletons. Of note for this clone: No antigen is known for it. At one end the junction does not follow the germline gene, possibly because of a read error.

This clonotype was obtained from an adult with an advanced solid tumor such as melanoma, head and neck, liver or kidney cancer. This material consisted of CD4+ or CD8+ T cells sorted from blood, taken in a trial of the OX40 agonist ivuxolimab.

CDR3 bases: TGTGTCAGCAGCGTAGACGGCAGGGGTTACGAGCAGTACTTC. This translates into CVSSVDGRGYEQYF. The chain recombines TRBV9 with TRBJ2-7; D possibly corresponds to TRBD1 (6 bases). There are 14 residues in the CDR3. The V gene's germline CDR1 is SGDLS and CDR2 YYNGEE.